This entry lists 2 T cell receptor beta chains sequenced from one sample in a study of T cells in Graves' hyperthyroidism and ophthalmopathy (dated by TCRdb to between 2017 and 2020). To prepare the library, multiplex PCR was applied. Sequencing was carried out with an Illumina HiSeq 2000. The TCR beta CDR3 regions were amplified from RNA transcripts. The first round of RT-PCR for the TCR CDR3 was performed with the HTBI primer set and the Qiagen OneStep RT-PCR kit. In-frame beta chains were kept once TCRdb had trimmed the public reads at Q25 with fastp and called clones with MiXCR. Rows matching on CDR3 protein sequence are summarized as one entry with the most common DNA and genes. The sample yields a few hundred thousand distinct CDR3 sequences; about 16% were counted once. Together, the top ten hold about 29% of the sample. The sequencing input was blood. Receptors were obtained from a woman aged 30 to 39 with Graves' ophthalmopathy.

The chain links TRBV4-1 to TRBJ2-7; tentatively, D is TRBD1 (7 bases). V was clipped by 1 base and J by 4 bases, with 14 bases between them. The CDR3 loop spans 15 amino acids. Per germline, CDR1 MGHRA and CDR2 YSYEKL. The CDR3 is CASSQAAGGGYEQYF. The CDR3 bases are TGCGCCAGCAGCCAAGCCGCAGGGGGAGGTTACGAGCAGTACTTC.

This clonotype was counted at least ten times. The chain links TRBV20-1 to TRBJ2-1, with 7 bases identical to TRBD2. V was pared by 3 bases and J by 6 bases, with 11 bases of the junction left unmatched. From germline, CDR1 is DFQATT and CDR2 SNEGSKA (reference sequence). The CDR3 contains 15 residues. CDR3 sequence reads: CSASPSSGRGNEQFF. The CDR3 nucleotides read TGCAGTGCTAGCCCTTCTAGCGGAAGAGGCAATGAGCAGTTCTTC.